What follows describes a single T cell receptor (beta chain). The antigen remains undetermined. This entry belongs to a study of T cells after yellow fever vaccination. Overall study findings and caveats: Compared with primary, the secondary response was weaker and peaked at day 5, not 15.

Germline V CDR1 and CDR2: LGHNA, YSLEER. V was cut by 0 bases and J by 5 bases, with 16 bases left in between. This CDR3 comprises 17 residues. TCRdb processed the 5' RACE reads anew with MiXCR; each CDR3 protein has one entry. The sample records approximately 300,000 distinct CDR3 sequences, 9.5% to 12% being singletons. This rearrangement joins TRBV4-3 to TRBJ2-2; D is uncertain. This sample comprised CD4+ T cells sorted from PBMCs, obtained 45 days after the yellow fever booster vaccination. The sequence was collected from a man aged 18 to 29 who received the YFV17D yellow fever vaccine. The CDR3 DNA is TGCGCCAGCAGCCAAGAACTTGTGGTAGGAGTTACCGGGGAGCTGTTTTTT. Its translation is CASSQELVVGVTGELFF.